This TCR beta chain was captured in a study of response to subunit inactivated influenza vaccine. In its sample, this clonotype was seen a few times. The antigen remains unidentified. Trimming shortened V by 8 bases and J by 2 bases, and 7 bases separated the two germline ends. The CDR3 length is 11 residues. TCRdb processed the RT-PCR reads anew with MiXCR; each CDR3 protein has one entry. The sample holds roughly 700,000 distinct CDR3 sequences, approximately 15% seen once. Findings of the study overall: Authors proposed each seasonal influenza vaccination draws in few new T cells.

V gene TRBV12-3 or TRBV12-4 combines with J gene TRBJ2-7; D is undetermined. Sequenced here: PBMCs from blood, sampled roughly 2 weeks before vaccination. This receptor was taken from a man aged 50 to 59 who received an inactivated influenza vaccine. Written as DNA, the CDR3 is TGTGCCAGCGGGGATCCCTACGAGCAGTACTTC. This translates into CASGDPYEQYF.